This is a list of T cell receptor beta chains from one sample in a study of blood T cell repertoires in COVID-19. Some clones are missing from TCRdb's copy, which holds only in-frame ones; the method was immunoSEQ multiplex PCR. This table holds 130,000 or so clones, under 85% found once. Sequencing was performed on peripheral blood. The receptors stem from a woman between 55 and 75 years old with acute or convalescent COVID-19. CDR3s include the opening cysteine and the closing phenylalanine or tryptophan. Each record gives: D gene, V gene, J gene, clone size, CDR3 protein, CDR3 DNA. D genes are given only for firm matches. Not all rows give a size; the values are once, few, many and, for expanded clones, a class.

TRBD1	TRBV9	TRBJ1-1	NA	CASSPRTGDTEAFF	TGTGCCAGCAGCCCCAGGACAGGGGACACTGAAGCTTTCTTT
NA	TRBV3-1/TRBV3-2	TRBJ1-1	NA	CASSPRAATNTEAFF	TGTGCCAGCAGCCCCAGGGCGGCGACGAACACTGAAGCTTTCTTT
TRBD1	TRBV6-5	TRBJ1-1	NA	CASSMDRGGTEAFF	TGTGCCAGCAGCATGGACAGGGGCGGCACTGAAGCTTTCTTT
NA	TRBV24-1	TRBJ2-5	NA	CATSPGRETQYF	TGTGCCACCAGCCCGGGGAGGGAGACCCAGTACTTC
TRBD1	TRBV24-1	TRBJ1-6	NA	CATSDLGDSQDSPLHF	TGTGCCACCAGTGATTTGGGGGACAGTCAAGATTCACCCCTCCACTTT
NA	TRBV2	TRBJ1-1	NA	CASEGQMNTEAFF	TGTGCCAGCGAAGGACAGATGAACACTGAAGCTTTCTTT
TRBD2	TRBV7-7	TRBJ2-1	once	CASSLVPSGVNEQFF	TGTGCCAGCAGCTTAGTTCCTAGCGGGGTCAATGAGCAGTTCTTC
NA	TRBV19	TRBJ1-5	NA	CASSMRRGNQPQHF	TGTGCCAGTAGTATGAGGAGGGGCAATCAGCCCCAGCATTTT
TRBD1	TRBV29-1	TRBJ2-2	NA	CSVGTGGDTGELFF	TGCAGCGTTGGGACAGGGGGGGACACCGGGGAGCTGTTTTTT
NA	TRBV5-6	TRBJ1-2	NA	CASSLGRFGYTF	TGTGCCAGCAGCTTGGGGCGGTTTGGCTACACCTTC
NA	TRBV6-6	TRBJ1-5	NA	CASSSGTGVVNQPQHF	TGTGCCAGCAGCTCAGGAACCGGGGTCGTAAATCAGCCCCAGCATTTT